This T cell receptor (beta chain) was found in a study of T-cell reconstitution after alpha-beta-depleted transplantation in children listed by TCRdb under 2016. As for the study more broadly: Using TCR repertoire profiling, the study quantitatively followed how T-cell immune reconstitution unfolded in children after TCRalphabeta/CD19-depleted allogeneic hematopoietic cell transplantation.

According to the study, the label for this sample's treatment or condition signals: allogeneic hematopoietic cell transplantation with graft depleted of TCRalphabeta T cells and CD19 B cells. Transplant recipients were children who received TCRalphabeta/CD19-depleted allogeneic hematopoietic cell grafts. Study-wide conclusions, independent of this receptor: Hyperexpanded clone frequencies declined over subsequent months; after one year, T-cell counts and TCRbeta diversity were mostly attributed to newly produced T cells. The apparently early recovery of alphabetaT-cell counts about two months after transplant reportedly depended on only several hundred rapidly expanded clones that came from non-depleted graft cells. The high TCRbeta diversity at day 60 in some patients was ascribed to recipient T cells and intrathymic progenitors that had survived conditioning.

This clonotype was counted many times. Its antigen has not been determined. Base quality data are lacking; no much larger clone is found one base away. Including cysteine and phenylalanine, the CDR3 has 14 amino acids. Only the CDR3 portion is preserved as DNA: 42 bases, with reading frame beginning at the first base. V loses 5 bases of germline sequence and J loses 4 bases, and the interval between the two ends is 15 bases. CDR1 and CDR2 (SGHRS, YFSETQ) derive from the germline V gene. Libraries were constructed by PCR. Sequencing instrument: Illumina HiSeq 2500. Molecular barcoding was employed in the preparation of TCR libraries, with unique molecular identifiers being used to normalize TCRbeta repertoire quantification. The public sequencing data were trimmed at Q25 with fastp and processed into clonotypes with MiXCR by TCRdb, which kept only in-frame beta chains. CDR3 protein sequences are deduplicated, and each keeps its most common genes and DNA. In all, the sample holds roughly 180,000 distinct CDR3 sequences, and around 10% of those were seen once. The ten largest make up about 13% of the sample.

The sample consisted of PBMCs, taken before TCRalphabeta/CD19-depleted stem cell transplant. The sequence links TRBV5-1 to TRBJ1-1; TRBD1 is a possible D gene, resting on 5 matching bases. This sequence was found in a boy between 2 and 10 years old with acute myeloid leukemia, due to receive a stem cell transplant. The CDR3 amino acid sequence is: CASSSDTRPTEAFF. The base sequence is TGCGCCAGCAGTTCGGACACCCGACCCACTGAAGCTTTCTTT.